Below, one T cell receptor (beta chain) is given with its context. CDR3 regions of TCR beta were amplified from RNA transcripts. HTBI-primed RT-PCR formed the first round, and a multiplex PCR formed the second. One entry per CDR3 protein, called by TCRdb with MiXCR from the multiplex PCR reads. There are over a million distinct CDR3 sequences in the sample; approximately 35% occur only once, and 8.5% to 14% lies in the top ten. This CDR3 region has 16 residues. Germline V gene lookup returns CDR1 SGHVS and CDR2 FQNEAQ. Trimming stripped 4 bases from V and 2 bases from J, with 15 bases between. The data were taken from a study of Graves' ophthalmopathy and Graves' hyperthyroidism.

The receptor comes from an adult man with Graves' hyperthyroidism. The specimen sequenced was peripheral blood or thyroid tissue (not recorded which). The rearrangement links TRBV7-8 to TRBJ1-5, with D possibly TRBD1 on 5 matching bases. The CDR3 protein is CASSSSGTKGNQPQHF. Written as DNA, the CDR3 is TGTGCCAGCAGCTCATCCGGGACCAAAGGCAATCAGCCCCAGCATTTT.